These 24 T cell receptor beta chains share one sample of origin, sequenced in a study of Graves' ophthalmopathy and Graves' hyperthyroidism. The authors amplified TCR beta CDR3 regions from RNA transcripts. HTBI-primed first-round RT-PCR preceded second-round multiplex PCR. MiXCR was run by TCRdb on the multiplex PCR reads, yielding one entry per CDR3 protein. The sample yields about 620,000 distinct CDR3 sequences, about a fifth seen once. Sequenced sample: peripheral blood. All receptors come from a young woman with stable Graves' hyperthyroidism. Some clones in this sample may be carry-over from other donors' samples.

The chain couples TRBV10-3 to TRBJ2-7, with 10 bases aligning to TRBD2. CDR1 ENHRY and CDR2 SYGVKD come from the germline V gene. The trim removed 6 bases at V and 6 bases at J, leaving 5 bases unmatched. This CDR3 contains 13 residues. The CDR3 sequence: CAIRLAGNSEQYF. Here the CDR3 DNA reads TGTGCCATCAGACTAGCGGGGAACTCCGAGCAGTACTTC.

This sequence joins TRBV30 and TRBJ1-1, with D perhaps matching TRBD1 (5 bases). V shed 0 bases and J shed 1 base, with 30 bases lying between them. This CDR3 is 21 amino acids long. Germline V gene sequence: CDR1 GTSNPN, CDR2 SVGIG (reference sequence). The CDR3 loop is CAWSVLRATFRAPKTNTEAFF. The CDR3 DNA is TGTGCCTGGAGTGTATTAAGGGCTACTTTCAGGGCTCCAAAAACGAACACTGAAGCTTTCTTT.

The V call is TRBV5-8, the J call TRBJ2-5, with D possibly TRBD2 on 5 matching bases. This CDR3 spans 15 amino acids. Germline CDR1 and CDR2: SGHTS and YDEGEE. Trimming cost V 4 bases and J 5 bases, with 18 bases left between them. The DNA of the CDR3 is TGTGCCAGCAGCACTTACGGCGAGGGCCGGGAGACCCAGTACTTC. It yields the protein CASSTYGEGRETQYF.

In its sample, this clonotype was seen many times. The V and J genes are TRBV6-5 and TRBJ1-3; TRBD1 might be the D (5 bases). CDR1 MNHEY and CDR2 SVGAGI come from the germline V gene. V lost 0 bases and J 1 base, leaving 13 bases between the germline ends. The CDR3 is made up of 17 amino acids. CDR3 DNA sequence: TGTGCCAGCAGTTACTCGCCCGACAGTTCATCTGGAAACACCATATATTTT. Translation: CASSYSPDSSSGNTIYF.

At least ten counts were recorded for this clonotype. The chain joins TRBV5-1 to TRBJ2-7; TRBD2 agrees at 8 bases. Trimming removed 0 bases from V and 3 bases from J; junction bases left unmatched: 8. CDR3 length: 16 residues. Germline CDR1 and CDR2: SGHRS and YFSETQ. CDR3 protein: CASSLAGLARIYEQYF. DNA for the CDR3: TGCGCCAGCAGCTTGGCCGGACTAGCAAGGATCTACGAGCAGTACTTC.

In this sample, this clonotype turned up many times. The rearrangement links TRBV4-1 to TRBJ1-1, with D possibly TRBD1 on 6 matching bases. The V end was cut by 0 bases, the J end by 4 bases, with 15 bases between. This CDR3 is 16 amino acids long. Germline CDR1 is MGHRA and CDR2 is YSYEKL. The CDR3 sequence is CASSQDLTGIATEAFF. The CDR3 DNA is TGCGCCAGCAGCCAAGACCTTACAGGGATCGCCACTGAAGCTTTCTTT.

The J gene is TRBJ1-1, the V gene TRBV6-5; D unclear. Germline assignment: CDR1 MNHEY and CDR2 SVGAGI. This CDR3 spans 12 amino acids. V gave up 3 bases and J gave up 7 bases, with 9 bases separating them. The CDR3 reads CASSYGVYEAFF. CDR3 sequence (DNA): TGTGCCAGCAGTTATGGTGTATATGAAGCTTTCTTT.

CDR3 in DNA: TGCGCCAGCAGCTTGGGGAACCGGGACAGGGGGATCCCAAGCTCCTACGAGCAGTACTTC. It is translated as CASSLGNRDRGIPSSYEQYF. The genes are TRBV5-1 and TRBJ2-7; 11 bases map to TRBD1. Trimming removed 0 bases from V and 0 bases from J; junction bases left unmatched: 14. Germline V gives CDR1 SGHRS, CDR2 YFSETQ. The CDR3 has 20 amino acids.

This clonotype occurred many times. This chain joins TRBV12-3 or TRBV12-4 and TRBJ1-1, with 8 bases identical to TRBD1. The V and J ends lost 6 bases and 3 bases, in that order; junction bases with no gene match: 3. The CDR3 runs 13 residues. CDR3 sequence (DNA): TGTGCCAGCAGATTGGACAGGGACACTGAAGCTTTCTTT. Translated: CASRLDRDTEAFF.

The sample holds a few counts of this clonotype. DNA for the CDR3: TGCGCCAGCAGTGATCGAGACAGGGGCTACAATCAGCCCCAGCATTTT. Translation gives CASSDRDRGYNQPQHF. The rearrangement links TRBV10-2 to TRBJ1-5; TRBD1 matches at 8 bases. Looked up from germline, CDR1 is WSHSY and CDR2 is SAAADI. V lost 3 bases to trimming and J lost 3 bases; unmatched junction nucleotides: 7. The CDR3 is 16 amino acids.

The V and J genes are TRBV12-3 or TRBV12-4 and TRBJ2-2, with unresolved D. V was trimmed by 5 bases and J by 1 base, leaving 8 bases between them. The CDR3 extends over 14 amino acids. The CDR3 here is CASSRRKNTGELFF. CDR3 coding DNA: TGTGCCAGCAGTAGACGAAAGAACACCGGGGAGCTGTTTTTT.

The table lists this clonotype with a few counts. The chain joins TRBV30 to TRBJ2-7; 14 bases are shared with TRBD2. This CDR3 comprises 16 residues. Per germline, CDR1 GTSNPN and CDR2 SVGIG (reference sequence). The V and J ends lost 4 bases and 0 bases, in that order; junction bases with no gene match: 5. The CDR3 bases are TGTGCCTGGATGGGACTAGCGGGAGCGATCTCCTACGAGCAGTACTTC. Amino acid sequence: CAWMGLAGAISYEQYF. Full variable domain (outside the CDR3, taken from reference TRBV30 and TRBJ2-7): SQTIHQWPATLVQPVGSPLSLECTVEGTSNPNLYWYRQAAGRGLQLLFYSVGIGQISSEVPQNLSASRPQDRQFILSSKKLLLSDSGFYLCAWMGLAGAISYEQYFGPGTRLTVT.

The rearrangement links TRBV28 to TRBJ2-7; 8 bases match TRBD1. The CDR3 spans 17 residues. Germline V gene sequence: CDR1 MDHEN, CDR2 SYDVKM. V lost 2 bases and J lost 0; bases outside the gene matches: 9. The CDR3 DNA follows: TGTGCCAGCAGTTTACCCGGGACAGGAGTCTACTCCTACGAGCAGTACTTC. It is translated as CASSLPGTGVYSYEQYF. The full variable domain, with the rest looked up from reference TRBV28 and TRBJ2-7, is DVKVTQSSRYLVKRTGEKVFLECVQDMDHENMFWYRQDPGLGLRLIYFSYDVKMKEKGDIPEGYSVSREKKERFSLILESASTNQTSMYLCASSLPGTGVYSYEQYFGPGTRLTVT.

Points on this clonotype: This may be a read error: a much more frequent sequence differs by one nucleotide. This chain connects TRBV7-8 to TRBJ2-7, with 7 nucleotides matching TRBD1. Germline CDR1 SGHVS, CDR2 FQNEAQ. CDR3 length: 13 residues. Trimming removed 5 bases from V and 3 bases from J; junction bases left unmatched: 4. In nucleotides, the CDR3 is TGTGCCAGCAGCAAGGGACAGAACTACGAGCAGTACTTC. It codes for CASSKGQNYEQYF.

This clonotype was picked up one time. CDR3 nucleotide sequence: TGTGCCAGCAGCCGCGACAGGTTTGGCTATGGCTACACCTTC. It yields the protein CASSRDRFGYGYTF. V and J are TRBV6-1 and TRBJ1-2; perhaps TRBD1 as D (6 bases). CDR1 MNHNS and CDR2 SASEGT come from the germline V gene. Trimming shortened V by 6 bases and J by 4 bases, and 15 bases separated the two germline ends. CDR3 size: 14 residues.

This chain connects TRBV27 to TRBJ1-1; perhaps TRBD1 as D (6 bases). V lost 5 bases, J lost 5 bases, and 18 bases lay in between. The CDR3 is made up of 15 amino acids. Germline CDR1 reads MNHEY; CDR2 reads SMNVEV (reference sequence). As DNA, the CDR3 is TGTGCCAGCAGTCCCGCACAGGGCTTTAGGACTGAAGCTTTCTTT. This sequence encodes CASSPAQGFRTEAFF.

This clonotype was found many times. The genes are TRBV20-1 and TRBJ1-1; perhaps TRBD1 as D (6 bases). CDR1 DFQATT and CDR2 SNEGSKA come from the germline V gene (reference sequence). The CDR3 loop spans 13 amino acids. The DNA of the CDR3 is TGCAGCCCAAACCAGGGGCGTGACACTGAAGCTTTCTTT. It yields the protein CSPNQGRDTEAFF.

This clonotype was counted many times. This chain's CDR3 is CAISDKPDGELFF. The CDR3 region has the DNA TGTGCCATCAGTGATAAGCCCGACGGGGAGCTGTTTTTT. V gene TRBV10-3 combines with J gene TRBJ2-2; D gene uncertain. The germline V gene has CDR1 ENHRY and CDR2 SYGVKD. The CDR3 has 13 residues. V lost 3 bases and J lost 7, with 9 bases in between.

The chain combines TRBV29-1 with TRBJ1-1; tentative D call: TRBD1 (5 bases). CDR1 is SQVTM and CDR2 is ANQGSEA in the germline V gene. This CDR3 spans 13 amino acids. With 7 bases removed from V and 5 bases from J, the gap between germline ends came to 17 bases. The CDR3 reads CSATTGGMTEAFF. Written as DNA, the CDR3 is TGCAGCGCCACGACCGGGGGGATGACTGAAGCTTTCTTT.

This clonotype was detected ten times or more. The chain joins TRBV2 to TRBJ2-5, with 9 bases that match TRBD1. Germline assignment: CDR1 SNHLY and CDR2 FYNNEI. The CDR3 loop spans 14 amino acids. V trimming: 7 bases; J trimming: 6 bases; junction bases outside the gene matches: 9. In DNA, the CDR3 is TGTGCCAGCAAGGGAACAGGGGGCCCGAAGACCCAGTACTTC. It is translated as CASKGTGGPKTQYF. The full variable domain, its missing parts supplied by reference TRBV2 and TRBJ2-5, is EPEVTQTPSHQVTQMGQEVILRCVPISNHLYFYWYRQILGQKVEFLVSFYNNEISEKSEIFDDQFSVERPDGSNFTLKIRSTKLEDSAMYFCASKGTGGPKTQYFGPGTRLLVL.

The chain couples TRBV15 to TRBJ2-2; 8 nucleotides line up with TRBD1. The CDR3 is 15 amino acids. Per germline, CDR1 LNHNV and CDR2 YYDKDF (reference sequence). The ends lost 3 bases at V and 1 base at J; junction bases unmatched: 1. This CDR3 is CATSSDRGNTGELFF. CDR3 sequence (DNA): TGTGCCACCAGCAGCGACAGGGGGAACACCGGGGAGCTGTTTTTT.

Many counts were recorded for this clonotype. The V and J genes are TRBV5-1 and TRBJ1-2, with a weak D call TRBD1 (5 bases). CDR1 and CDR2 (germline): SGHRS, YFSETQ. V lost 4 bases and J lost 4, with 11 bases in between. This CDR3 contains 13 residues. CDR3 coding DNA: TGCGCCAGCAGCGTACAGGCTCTCTATGGCTACACCTTC. It translates to CASSVQALYGYTF.

There are a few counts of this clonotype. The chain has TRBV15 and TRBJ2-7, with D unresolved. Looked up from germline, CDR1 is LNHNV and CDR2 is YYDKDF (reference sequence). V lost 5 bases to trimming and J lost 0 bases, with 11 bases between them. The CDR3 runs to 14 residues. In DNA form, the CDR3 reads TGTGCCACCAGCCCGAGCAGGAGCTCCTACGAGCAGTACTTC. Translating gives CATSPSRSSYEQYF.

The chain combines TRBV27 with TRBJ1-2; TRBD1 matches at 8 bases. CDR1 and CDR2 (germline): MNHEY, SMNVEV (reference sequence). Unmatched junction bases numbered 2, after V lost 0 bases and J lost 2 bases. The CDR3 is 15 amino acids. The CDR3 is CASSLSAGGNYGYTF. The CDR3 nucleotides are TGTGCCAGCAGTTTATCGGCAGGGGGCAACTATGGCTACACCTTC.